This TCR beta chain was sequenced in a study of T-cell reconstitution after alpha-beta-depleted transplantation in children. Regarding the study as a whole: Reportedly, only several hundred clones from non-depleted graft cells drove alpha-beta T-cell counts at about two months. Hyperexpanded clones declined; after one year, newly produced T cells mostly supplied diversity. Surviving recipient T cells and thymic progenitors accounted for the high day-60 TCRbeta diversity observed in some patients.

This CDR3 comprises 19 residues. The germline CDR1 and CDR2 sequences are LGHNA and YSLEER. Trimming took 1 base from V and 3 from J; bases not matched to a gene: 15. Of note for this clonotype: The antigen remains undetermined. A read error may be the cause here, since a much bigger clone is one base away.

Unique molecular identifiers were incorporated into the prepared TCRbeta library. MiXCR was run by TCRdb on the PCR reads, yielding one entry per CDR3 protein. The data hold fewer than 550,000 distinct CDR3 sequences, with over 9.5% observed a single time. The chain uses TRBV4-3 and TRBJ2-1, with 7 bases fitting TRBD2. Sequencing used PBMCs, obtained before TCRalphabeta/CD19-depleted stem cell transplant. This clonotype was sampled from a child aged 2-15 years with inherited bone marrow failure, due to receive a stem cell transplant. CDR3 sequence: CASSQAFGGSGVFYNEQFF. The CDR3 DNA sequence: TGCGCCAGCAGCCAAGCTTTTGGGGGGAGCGGGGTCTTCTACAATGAGCAGTTCTTC.